This TCR beta chain is drawn from a study of blood T cell repertoires in COVID-19. Study as a whole: The cDNA or gDNA used as material had been derived from T cells, B-cell-depleted T cells, or PBMCs.

The count of this clone is one. Original handling: Nucleated cell counts were estimated from reference gene primer amplification. The assay was immunoSEQ multiplex PCR, and TCRdb's table has in-frame clones only and misses some. V, J and clone size are those of that table, while D and trimming were read from the DNA. The data contain 360,000 or so clones, roughly 84% of them singletons. The germline V gene has CDR1 LGHNA and CDR2 YNFKEQ. The CDR3 extends over 17 amino acids. Trimming removed 0 bases from V and 0 bases from J, with 12 bases in between. Individuals aged about 18 to 100 years were recruited from roughly 23 US areas. Recovered status in Cohort 3 required two negative PCRs, clearance, or symptom resolution.

This sequence joins TRBV4-2 and TRBJ2-1, with D possibly TRBD1 on 5 matching bases. Specimen: PBMCs or T cells enriched from blood (not recorded which). This clonotype originated in a woman aged 25 to 39 who had recovered from COVID-19. Here the CDR3 reads CASSQDGAESSYNEQFF. The CDR3 DNA reads TGTGCCAGCAGCCAAGATGGGGCGGAAAGCTCCTACAATGAGCAGTTCTTC.